This T cell receptor beta chain was identified during a study of blood T cell repertoires in COVID-19. Whole-study context: In each case, the material was cDNA or gDNA derived from T cells, B-cell-depleted T cells, or PBMCs.

The table came from immunoSEQ multiplex PCR; TCRdb's copy has only in-frame clones and leaves some out. This repertoire shows under 500,000 clones, over 75% found once; its top ten account for roughly 1.1%. Donors in Cohort 3 counted as recovered after two negative PCRs, clearance, or symptom resolution. Sequenced: PBMCs or T cells enriched from blood (not recorded which). The TCR originated in a man under 40 who had recovered from COVID-19.

The CDR3 bases are TGTGCCAGCAGTGCCCCGAGGGAAAAACTGTTTTTT. Encoded protein: CASSAPREKLFF. This chain joins TRBV2 and TRBJ1-4; D not resolved. The CDR3 sequence is 12 residues long. V was clipped by 4 bases and J by 8 bases, with 8 bases between them. From germline, CDR1 is SNHLY and CDR2 FYNNEI.